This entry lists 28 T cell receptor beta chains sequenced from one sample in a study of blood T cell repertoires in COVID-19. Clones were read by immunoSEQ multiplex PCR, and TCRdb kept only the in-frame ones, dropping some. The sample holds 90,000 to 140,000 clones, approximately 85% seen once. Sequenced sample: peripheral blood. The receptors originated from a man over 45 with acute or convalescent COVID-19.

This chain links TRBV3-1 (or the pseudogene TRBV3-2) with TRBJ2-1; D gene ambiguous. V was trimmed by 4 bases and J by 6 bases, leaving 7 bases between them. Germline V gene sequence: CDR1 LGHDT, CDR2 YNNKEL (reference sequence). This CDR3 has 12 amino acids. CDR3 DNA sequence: TGTGCCAGCAGCCCCCCGGGCAATGAGCAGTTCTTC. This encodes CASSPPGNEQFF.

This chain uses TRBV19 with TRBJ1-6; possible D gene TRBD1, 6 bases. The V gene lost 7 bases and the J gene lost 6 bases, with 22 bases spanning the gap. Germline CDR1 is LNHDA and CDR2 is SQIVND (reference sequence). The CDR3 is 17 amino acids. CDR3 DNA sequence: TGTGCCAGTACACAAGGGGGGGGGCGCGAAGGTAATTCACCCCTCCACTTT. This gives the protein CASTQGGGREGNSPLHF.

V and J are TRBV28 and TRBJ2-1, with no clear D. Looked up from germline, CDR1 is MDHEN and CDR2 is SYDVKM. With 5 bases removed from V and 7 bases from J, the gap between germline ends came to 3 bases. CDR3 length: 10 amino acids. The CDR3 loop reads CASSLNEQFF. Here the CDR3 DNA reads TGTGCCAGCAGTCTTAATGAGCAGTTCTTC.

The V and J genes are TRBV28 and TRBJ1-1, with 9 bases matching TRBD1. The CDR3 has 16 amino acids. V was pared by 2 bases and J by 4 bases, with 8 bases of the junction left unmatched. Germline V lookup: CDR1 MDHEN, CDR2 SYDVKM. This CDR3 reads CASSLKPGQGSTEAFF. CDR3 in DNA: TGTGCCAGCAGTTTAAAACCCGGACAGGGGAGCACTGAAGCTTTCTTT. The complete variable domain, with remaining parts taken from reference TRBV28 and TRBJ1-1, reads DVKVTQSSRYLVKRTGEKVFLECVQDMDHENMFWYRQDPGLGLRLIYFSYDVKMKEKGDIPEGYSVSREKKERFSLILESASTNQTSMYLCASSLKPGQGSTEAFFGQGTRLTVV.

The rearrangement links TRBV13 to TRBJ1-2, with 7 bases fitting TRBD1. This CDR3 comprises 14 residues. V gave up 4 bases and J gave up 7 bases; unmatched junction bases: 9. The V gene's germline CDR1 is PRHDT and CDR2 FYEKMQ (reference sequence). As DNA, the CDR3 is TGTGCCAGCAGCTCAGGGACAGCACAGGGTGGCTACACCTTC. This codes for CASSSGTAQGGYTF.

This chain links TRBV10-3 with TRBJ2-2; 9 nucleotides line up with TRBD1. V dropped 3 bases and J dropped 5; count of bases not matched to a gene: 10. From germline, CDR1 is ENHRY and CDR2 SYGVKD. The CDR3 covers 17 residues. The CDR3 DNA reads TGTGCCATCAGTGAAGCTCCCGGGACAGGGAAAACCGGGGAGCTGTTTTTT. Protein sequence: CAISEAPGTGKTGELFF.

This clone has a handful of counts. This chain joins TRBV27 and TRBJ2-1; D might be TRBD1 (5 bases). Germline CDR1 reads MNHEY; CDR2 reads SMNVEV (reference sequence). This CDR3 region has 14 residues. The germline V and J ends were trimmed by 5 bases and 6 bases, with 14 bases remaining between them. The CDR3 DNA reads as TGTGCCAGCAGTCTAGGGAAGGGGTTCAATGAGCAGTTCTTC. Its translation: CASSLGKGFNEQFF.

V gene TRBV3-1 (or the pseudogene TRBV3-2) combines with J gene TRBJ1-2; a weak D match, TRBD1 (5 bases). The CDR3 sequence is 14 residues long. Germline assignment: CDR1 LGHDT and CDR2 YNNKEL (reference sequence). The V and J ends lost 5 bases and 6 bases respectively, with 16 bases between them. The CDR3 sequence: CASSLRRGWDGYTF. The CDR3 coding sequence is TGTGCCAGCAGCTTACGAAGGGGCTGGGATGGCTACACCTTC.

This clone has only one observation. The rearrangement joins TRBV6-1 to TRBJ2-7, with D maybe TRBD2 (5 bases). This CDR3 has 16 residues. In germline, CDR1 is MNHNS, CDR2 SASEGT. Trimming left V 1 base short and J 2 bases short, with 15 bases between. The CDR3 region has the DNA TGTGCCAGCAGTGAAGGAGGGAACGGGCGTACCTACGAGCAGTACTTC. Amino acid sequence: CASSEGGNGRTYEQYF.

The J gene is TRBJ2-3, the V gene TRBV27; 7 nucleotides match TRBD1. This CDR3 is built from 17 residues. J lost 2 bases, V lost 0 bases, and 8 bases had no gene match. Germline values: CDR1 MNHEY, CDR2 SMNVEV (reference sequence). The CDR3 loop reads CASSLSGGQGVTDTQYF. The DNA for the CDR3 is TGTGCCAGCAGTTTATCGGGTGGGCAGGGGGTCACAGATACGCAGTATTTT.

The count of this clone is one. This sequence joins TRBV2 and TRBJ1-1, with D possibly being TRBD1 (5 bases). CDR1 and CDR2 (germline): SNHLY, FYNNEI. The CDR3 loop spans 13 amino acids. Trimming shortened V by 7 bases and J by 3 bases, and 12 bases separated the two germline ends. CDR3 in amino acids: CASTKTADTEAFF. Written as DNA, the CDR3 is TGTGCCAGCACTAAGACAGCAGACACTGAAGCTTTCTTT.

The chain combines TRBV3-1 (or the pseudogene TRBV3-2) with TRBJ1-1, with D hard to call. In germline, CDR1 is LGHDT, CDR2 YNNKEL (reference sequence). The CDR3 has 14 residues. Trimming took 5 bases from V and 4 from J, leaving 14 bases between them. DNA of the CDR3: TGTGCCAGCAGCAGATCTGAGGGTATCACTGAAGCTTTCTTT. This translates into CASSRSEGITEAFF.

Here the CDR3 reads CASSLQGSNSPLHF. The CDR3, as DNA: TGTGCCAGCAGCCTCCAGGGTTCCAATTCACCCCTCCACTTT. The chain couples TRBV7-3 to TRBJ1-6, with D possibly being TRBD1 (5 bases). Germline V CDR1 and CDR2: SGHTA, FQGTGA. V was trimmed by 5 bases and J by 7 bases, leaving 12 bases between them. This CDR3 spans 14 amino acids.

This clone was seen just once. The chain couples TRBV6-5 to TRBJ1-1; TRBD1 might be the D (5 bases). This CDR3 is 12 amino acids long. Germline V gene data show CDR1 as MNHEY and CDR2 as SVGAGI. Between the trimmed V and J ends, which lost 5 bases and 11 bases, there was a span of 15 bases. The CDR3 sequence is CASSTNRGRAFF. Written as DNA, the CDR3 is TGTGCCAGCAGTACCAATAGGGGTAGGGCTTTCTTT.

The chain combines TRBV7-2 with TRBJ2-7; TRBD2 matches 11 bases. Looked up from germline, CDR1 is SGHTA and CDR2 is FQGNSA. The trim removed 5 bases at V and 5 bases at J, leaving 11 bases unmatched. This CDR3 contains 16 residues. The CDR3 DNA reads TGTGCCAGCAGCGACCGGTTTACTAGCGGGGGAGACGAGCAGTACTTC. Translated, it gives CASSDRFTSGGDEQYF. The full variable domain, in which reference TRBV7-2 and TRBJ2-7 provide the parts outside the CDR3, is GAGVSQSPSNKVTEKGKDVELRCDPISGHTALYWYRQSLGQGLEFLIYFQGNSAPDKSGLPSDRFSAERTGGSVSTLTIQRTQQEDSAVYLCASSDRFTSGGDEQYFGPGTRLTVT.

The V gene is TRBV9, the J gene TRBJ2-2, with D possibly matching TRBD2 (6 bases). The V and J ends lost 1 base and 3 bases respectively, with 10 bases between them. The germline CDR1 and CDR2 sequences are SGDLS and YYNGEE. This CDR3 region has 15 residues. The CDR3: CASSVYGGDTGELFF. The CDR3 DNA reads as TGTGCCAGCAGCGTATACGGCGGGGACACCGGGGAGCTGTTTTTT.

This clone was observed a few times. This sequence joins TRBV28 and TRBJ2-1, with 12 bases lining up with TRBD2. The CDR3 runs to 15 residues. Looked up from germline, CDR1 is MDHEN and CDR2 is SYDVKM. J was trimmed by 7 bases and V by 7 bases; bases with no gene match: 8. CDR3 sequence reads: CASNLVGLAGNEQFF. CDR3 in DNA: TGTGCCAGCAACCTCGTAGGACTAGCGGGAAATGAGCAGTTCTTC.

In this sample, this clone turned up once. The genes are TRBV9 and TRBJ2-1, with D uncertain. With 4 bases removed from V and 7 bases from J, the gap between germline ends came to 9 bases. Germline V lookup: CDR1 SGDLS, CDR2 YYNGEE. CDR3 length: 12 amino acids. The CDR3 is CASSPYRNEQFF. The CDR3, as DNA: TGTGCCAGCAGCCCTTATCGGAATGAGCAGTTCTTC.

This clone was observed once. The CDR3 sequence: CASSLWGNALYEQYF. The CDR3 DNA reads as TGTGCCAGCAGTTTATGGGGCAACGCCTTGTACGAGCAGTACTTC. This chain connects TRBV27 to TRBJ2-7, with TRBD1 as a possible D gene (5 bases). The CDR3 sequence is 15 residues long. The V end lost 1 base, the J end lost 4 bases, and 14 bases lay between the germline ends. From germline, CDR1 is MNHEY and CDR2 SMNVEV (reference sequence).

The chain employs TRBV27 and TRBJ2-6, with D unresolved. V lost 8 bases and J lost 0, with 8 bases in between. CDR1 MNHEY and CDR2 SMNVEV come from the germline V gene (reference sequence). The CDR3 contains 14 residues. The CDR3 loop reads CASGDGSGANVLTF. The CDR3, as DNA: TGTGCCAGCGGAGACGGCTCTGGGGCCAACGTCCTGACTTTC. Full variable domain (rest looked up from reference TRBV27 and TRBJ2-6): EAQVTQNPRYLITVTGKKLTVTCSQNMNHEYMSWYRQDPGLGLRQIYYSMNVEVTDKGDVPEGYKVSRKEKRNFPLILESPSPNQTSLYFCASGDGSGANVLTFGAGSRLTVL.

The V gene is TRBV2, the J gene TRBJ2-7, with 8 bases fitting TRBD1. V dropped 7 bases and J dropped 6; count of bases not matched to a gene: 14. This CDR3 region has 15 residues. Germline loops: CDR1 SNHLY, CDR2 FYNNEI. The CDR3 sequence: CASTKTGGLGGEQYF. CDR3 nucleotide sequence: TGTGCCAGCACCAAAACAGGGGGTTTGGGTGGCGAGCAGTACTTC.

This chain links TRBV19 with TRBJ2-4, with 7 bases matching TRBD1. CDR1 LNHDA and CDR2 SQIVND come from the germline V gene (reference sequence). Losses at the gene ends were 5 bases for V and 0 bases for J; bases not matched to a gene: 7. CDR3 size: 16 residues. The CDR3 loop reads CASSAEDRLAKNIQYF. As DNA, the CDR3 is TGTGCCAGTAGTGCTGAGGACAGGCTAGCCAAAAACATTCAGTACTTC.

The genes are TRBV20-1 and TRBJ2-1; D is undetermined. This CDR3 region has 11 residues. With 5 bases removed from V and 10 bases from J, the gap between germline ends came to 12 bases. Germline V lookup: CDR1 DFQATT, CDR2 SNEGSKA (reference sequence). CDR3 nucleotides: TGCAGTGCTCTCCTCGGGTTCGAGCAGTTCTTC. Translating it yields CSALLGFEQFF.

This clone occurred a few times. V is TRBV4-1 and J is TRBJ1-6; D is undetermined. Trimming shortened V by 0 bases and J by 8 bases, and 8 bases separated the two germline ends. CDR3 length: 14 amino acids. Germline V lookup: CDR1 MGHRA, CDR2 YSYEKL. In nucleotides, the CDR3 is TGCGCCAGCAGCCAAGAGTCTGGCCATTCACCCCTCCACTTT. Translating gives CASSQESGHSPLHF.

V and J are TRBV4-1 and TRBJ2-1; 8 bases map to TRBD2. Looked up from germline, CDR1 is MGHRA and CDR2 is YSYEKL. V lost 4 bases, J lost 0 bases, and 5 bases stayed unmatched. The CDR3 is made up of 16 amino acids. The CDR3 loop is CASSPERGSSYNEQFF. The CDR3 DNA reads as TGCGCCAGCAGCCCAGAGCGGGGGTCCTCCTACAATGAGCAGTTCTTC.

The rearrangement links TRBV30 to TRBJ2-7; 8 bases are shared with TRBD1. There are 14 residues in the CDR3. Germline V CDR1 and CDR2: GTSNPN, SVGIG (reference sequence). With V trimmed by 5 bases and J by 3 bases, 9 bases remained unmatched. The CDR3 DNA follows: TGTGCCTGGTTCCCTCCGGACAGGGTCTACGAGCAGTACTTC. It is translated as CAWFPPDRVYEQYF.

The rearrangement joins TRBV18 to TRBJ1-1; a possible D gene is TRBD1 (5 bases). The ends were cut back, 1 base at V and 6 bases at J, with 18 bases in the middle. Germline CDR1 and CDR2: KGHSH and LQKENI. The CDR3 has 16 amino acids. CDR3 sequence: CASSPLYGSQGAEAFF. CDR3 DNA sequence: TGTGCCAGCTCACCACTTTACGGCTCGCAGGGCGCTGAAGCTTTCTTT.

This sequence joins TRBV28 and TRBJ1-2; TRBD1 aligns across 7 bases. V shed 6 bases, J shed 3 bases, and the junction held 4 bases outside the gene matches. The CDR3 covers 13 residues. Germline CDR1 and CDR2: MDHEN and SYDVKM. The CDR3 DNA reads TGTGCCAGCAGGACAGGGTCGGACTATGGCTACACCTTC. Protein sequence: CASRTGSDYGYTF.